This T cell receptor (beta chain) was profiled in a study of CD8+ T cells in alopecia areata. This clone was detected a few times. Other DNA sequences in the same sample also yield this CDR3. The germline V and J ends were trimmed by 2 bases and 5 bases, with 5 bases remaining between them. This CDR3 has 11 residues. Looked up from germline, CDR1 is SGHRS and CDR2 is YFSETQ. RNA extraction was followed by reverse transcription into cDNA, which acted as the sequencing template. Sequenced by immunoSEQ multiplex PCR; TCRdb stores in-frame clones only, minus some. The data show 190,000 or so clones, approximately 60% seen once. Treatment of the sample: oral pan-JAK inhibitor, 5-10 mg twice daily.

The V and J genes are TRBV5-1 and TRBJ2-7; D uncertain. This sequence originates from a human donor with alopecia areata. The sample was CD4+ T cells sorted from blood, taken at week 4, from a patient treated with tofacitinib. In DNA, the CDR3 is TGCGCCAGCAGCTTCCGTGACGAGCAGTACTTC. This encodes CASSFRDEQYF.